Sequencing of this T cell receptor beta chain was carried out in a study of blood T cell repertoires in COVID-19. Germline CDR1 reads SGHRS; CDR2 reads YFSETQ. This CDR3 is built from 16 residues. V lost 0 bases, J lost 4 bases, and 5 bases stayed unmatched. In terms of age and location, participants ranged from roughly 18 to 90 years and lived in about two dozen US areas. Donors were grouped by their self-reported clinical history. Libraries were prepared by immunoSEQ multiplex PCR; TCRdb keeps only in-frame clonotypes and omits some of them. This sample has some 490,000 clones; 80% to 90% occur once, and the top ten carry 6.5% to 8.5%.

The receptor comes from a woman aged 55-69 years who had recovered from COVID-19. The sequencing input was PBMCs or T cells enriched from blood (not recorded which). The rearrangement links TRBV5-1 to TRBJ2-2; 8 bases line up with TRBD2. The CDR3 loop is CASSLELAGFTGELFF. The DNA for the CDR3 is TGCGCCAGCAGCTTGGAGCTAGCGGGCTTCACCGGGGAGCTGTTTTTT.